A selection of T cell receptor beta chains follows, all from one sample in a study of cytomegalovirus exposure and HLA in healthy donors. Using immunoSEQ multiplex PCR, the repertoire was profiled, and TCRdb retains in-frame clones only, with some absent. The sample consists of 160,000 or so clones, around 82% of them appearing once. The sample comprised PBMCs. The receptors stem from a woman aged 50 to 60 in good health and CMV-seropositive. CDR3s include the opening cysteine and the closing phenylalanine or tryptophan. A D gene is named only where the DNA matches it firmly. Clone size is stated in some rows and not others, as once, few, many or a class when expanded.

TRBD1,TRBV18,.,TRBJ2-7,CASSTGGGEQYF,TGTGCCAGCTCAACAGGGGGTGGCGAGCAGTACTTC
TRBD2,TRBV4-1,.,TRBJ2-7,CASSLNGLAGDEQYF,TGCGCCAGCAGCCTAAATGGGCTAGCGGGGGACGAGCAGTACTTC
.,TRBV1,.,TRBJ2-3,CTSSQGGTSVSTDTQYF,TGCACCAGCAGCCAAGGGGGGACTAGCGTGTCCACAGATACGCAGTATTTT
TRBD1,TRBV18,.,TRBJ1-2,CASSPSDRAQEGYTF,TGTGCCAGCTCACCAAGCGACAGGGCCCAGGAGGGCTACACCTTC
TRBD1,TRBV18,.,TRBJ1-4,CASSRGQGADEKLFF,TGTGCCAGCTCTCGGGGACAGGGGGCTGATGAAAAACTGTTTTTT
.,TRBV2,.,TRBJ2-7,CASSEQNYEQYF,TGTGCCAGCAGTGAACAGAATTACGAGCAGTACTTC
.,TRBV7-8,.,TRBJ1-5,CASSLAGRNQPQHF,TGTGCCAGCAGCTTAGCAGGCAGGAATCAGCCCCAGCATTTT
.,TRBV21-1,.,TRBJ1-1,CASSSKKGVQNTEAFF,TGTGCCAGCAGCTCTAAGAAAGGGGTCCAGAACACTGAAGCTTTCTTT
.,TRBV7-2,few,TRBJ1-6,CASSIGANSPLHF,TGTGCCAGCAGCATAGGGGCTAATTCACCCCTCCACTTT
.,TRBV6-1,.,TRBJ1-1,CASRQMNTEAFF,TGTGCCAGCCGACAGATGAACACTGAAGCTTTCTTT
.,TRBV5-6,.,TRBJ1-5,CASSLGSGEPQHF,TGTGCCAGCAGCTTGGGGTCCGGGGAGCCCCAGCATTTT
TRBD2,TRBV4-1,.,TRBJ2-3,CASSPGTSSSTDTQYF,TGCGCCAGCAGCCCGGGGACTAGCTCTTCCACAGATACGCAGTATTTT
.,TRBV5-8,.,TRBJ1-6,CASSSDRNSPLHF,TGTGCCAGCAGCTCGGACAGAAATTCACCCCTCCACTTT
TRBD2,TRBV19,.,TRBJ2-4,CASSTKTSGGNIQYF,TGTGCCAGTAGTACCAAAACTAGCGGGGGTAACATTCAGTACTTC
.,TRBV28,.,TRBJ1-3,CASSYRDTGNTIYF,TGTGCCAGCAGCTACAGGGACACTGGAAACACCATATATTTT
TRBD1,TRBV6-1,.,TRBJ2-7,CASSGGAGTGDRYEQYF,TGTGCCAGCAGTGGAGGGGCCGGGACAGGCGACCGCTACGAGCAGTACTTC
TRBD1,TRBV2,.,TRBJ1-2,CASRGTGKKNYGYTF,TGTGCCAGCAGGGGGACAGGGAAAAAGAATTATGGCTACACCTTC
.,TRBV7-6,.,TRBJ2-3,CASSRRTGGTDTQYF,TGTGCCAGCAGCCGTAGGACTGGTGGCACAGATACGCAGTATTTT
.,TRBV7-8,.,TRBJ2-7,CASSPDGDLYEQYF,TGTGCCAGCAGCCCCGACGGAGACCTATACGAGCAGTACTTC
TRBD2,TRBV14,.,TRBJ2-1,CASSQAFLAGGARSEQFF,TGTGCCAGCAGCCAAGCGTTCCTAGCGGGAGGGGCTCGAAGTGAGCAGTTCTTC
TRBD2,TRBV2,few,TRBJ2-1,CASERGGSGNEQFF,TGTGCCAGCGAGCGGGGGGGCTCTGGCAATGAGCAGTTCTTC
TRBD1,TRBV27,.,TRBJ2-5,CASSLRRGLREQYF,TGTGCCAGCAGTTTACGCAGGGGGCTGAGAGAGCAGTACTTC
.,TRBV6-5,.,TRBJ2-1,CASTLEPRYNEQFF,TGTGCCAGCACTTTGGAGCCTCGGTACAATGAGCAGTTCTTC
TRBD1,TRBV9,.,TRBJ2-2,CASSVESGTGYSGELFF,TGTGCCAGCAGCGTAGAATCCGGGACAGGGTATTCCGGGGAGCTGTTTTTT
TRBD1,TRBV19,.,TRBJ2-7,CASSRRWTGSRKSYEQYF,TGTGCCAGTAGCCGACGGTGGACAGGGAGTCGTAAGAGTTACGAGCAGTACTTC
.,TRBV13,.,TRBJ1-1,CASSLGGWGLNTEAFF,TGTGCCAGCAGCTTGGGGGGGTGGGGTTTGAACACTGAAGCTTTCTTT
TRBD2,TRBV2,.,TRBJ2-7,CASSTSGGRYEQYF,TGTGCCAGCAGTACTAGCGGGGGGCGCTACGAGCAGTACTTC
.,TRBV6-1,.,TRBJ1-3,CASSGPDNRSGNTIYF,TGTGCCAGCAGTGGCCCGGACAACCGAAGTGGAAACACCATATATTTT
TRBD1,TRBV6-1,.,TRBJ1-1,CASSKNRGLGTEAFF,TGTGCCAGCAGCAAAAACAGGGGGCTTGGCACTGAAGCTTTCTTT
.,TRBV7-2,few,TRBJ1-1,CASSLTGRNTEAFF,TGTGCCAGCAGCTTAACTGGCAGGAATACTGAAGCTTTCTTT